This T cell receptor beta chain is from a study of blood T cell repertoires in COVID-19. Study-wide background: Sites across the United States, Italy and Spain contributed samples from acute and convalescent COVID-19.

CDR1 is LGHDT, CDR2 YNNKEL, per germline (reference sequence). The V gene end was trimmed by 4 bases and the J gene end by 7 bases; junction bases not matched to a gene: 8. The CDR3 is 15 residues long. In the original analysis: Nucleated cell number was recorded as an estimate derived from reference gene primer amplification. Sequencing used immunoSEQ multiplex PCR; TCRdb keeps in-frame clones, though not all of them. Clone size and the V and J calls come from that table; the DNA yielded D and trimming. The sample shows more than 95,000 clones, approximately 68% of them seen only once. Material: peripheral blood. The rearrangement joins TRBV3-1 (or the pseudogene TRBV3-2) to TRBJ2-7; 12 nucleotides line up with TRBD2. The receptor was derived from an older woman with acute or convalescent COVID-19. The CDR3 DNA reads TGTGCCAGCAGCCCTTCACTAGCGGGAGGTCGTGAGCAGTACTTC. It specifies CASSPSLAGGREQYF.